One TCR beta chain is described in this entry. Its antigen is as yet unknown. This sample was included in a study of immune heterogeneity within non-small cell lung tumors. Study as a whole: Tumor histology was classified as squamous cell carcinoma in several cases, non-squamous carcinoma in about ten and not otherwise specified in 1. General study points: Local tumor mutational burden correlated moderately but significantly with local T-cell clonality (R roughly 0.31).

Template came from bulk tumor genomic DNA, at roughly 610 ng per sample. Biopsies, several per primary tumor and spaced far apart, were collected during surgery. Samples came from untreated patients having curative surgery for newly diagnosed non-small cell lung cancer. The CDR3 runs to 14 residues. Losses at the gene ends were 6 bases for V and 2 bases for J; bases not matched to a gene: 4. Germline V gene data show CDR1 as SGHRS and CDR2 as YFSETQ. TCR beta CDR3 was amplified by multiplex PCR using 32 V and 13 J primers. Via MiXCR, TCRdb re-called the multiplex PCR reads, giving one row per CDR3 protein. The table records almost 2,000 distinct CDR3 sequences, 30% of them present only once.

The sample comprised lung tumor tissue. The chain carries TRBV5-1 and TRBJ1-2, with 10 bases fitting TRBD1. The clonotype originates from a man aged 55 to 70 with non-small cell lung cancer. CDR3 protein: CASTLGQGNYGYTF. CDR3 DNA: TGCGCCAGCACCCTGGGACAGGGGAACTATGGCTACACCTTC.